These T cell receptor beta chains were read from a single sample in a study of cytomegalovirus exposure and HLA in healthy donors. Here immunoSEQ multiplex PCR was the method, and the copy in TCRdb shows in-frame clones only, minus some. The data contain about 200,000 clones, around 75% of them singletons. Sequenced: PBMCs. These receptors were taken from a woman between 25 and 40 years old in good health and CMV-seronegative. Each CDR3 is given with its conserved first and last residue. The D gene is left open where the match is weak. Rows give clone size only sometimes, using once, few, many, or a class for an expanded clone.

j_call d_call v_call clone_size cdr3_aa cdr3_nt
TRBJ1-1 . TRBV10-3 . CAIRSLGARTEAFF TGTGCCATCCGGTCGTTGGGGGCGAGAACTGAAGCTTTCTTT
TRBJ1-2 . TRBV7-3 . CASSSGLLGGYTF TGTGCCAGCAGCTCGGGACTCCTGGGTGGCTACACCTTC
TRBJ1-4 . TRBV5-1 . CASSLGQANEKLFF TGCGCCAGCAGCTTGGGCCAGGCTAATGAAAAACTGTTTTTT
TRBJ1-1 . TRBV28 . CASSYSESEAFF TGTGCCAGCAGTTACAGTGAAAGTGAAGCTTTCTTT
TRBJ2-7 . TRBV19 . CASSIVWGMGANEQYF TGTGCCAGTAGTATAGTCTGGGGCATGGGGGCGAACGAGCAGTACTTC
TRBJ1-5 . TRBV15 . CATATDRSNQPQHF TGTGCCACGGCGACAGATAGATCCAATCAGCCCCAGCATTTT
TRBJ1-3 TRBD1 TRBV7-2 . CASSLDRGLDTIYF TGTGCCAGCAGCCTCGACAGGGGGCTAGACACCATATATTTT
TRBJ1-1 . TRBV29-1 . CSVDRLLANTEAFF TGCAGCGTTGACCGCCTTTTAGCGAACACTGAAGCTTTCTTT
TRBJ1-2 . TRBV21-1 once CASLDRDYGYTF TGTGCCAGCTTGGACAGGGACTATGGCTACACCTTC
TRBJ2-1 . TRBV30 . CAWSLWGDEQFF TGTGCCTGGAGTCTTTGGGGGGATGAGCAGTTCTTC
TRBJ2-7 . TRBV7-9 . CASSPRIF TGTGCCAGCAGCCCCCGTATCTTC
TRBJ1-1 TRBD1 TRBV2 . CASSAQGAEAFF TGTGCCAGCAGTGCACAGGGGGCTGAAGCTTTCTTT
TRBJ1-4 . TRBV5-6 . CASSDLRGAGNEKLFF TGTGCCAGCAGCGACCTCCGGGGGGCAGGGAACGAAAAACTGTTTTTT
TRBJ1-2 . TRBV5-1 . CASRSAGVQGYTF TGCGCCAGCCGATCGGCGGGAGTGCAAGGCTACACCTTC
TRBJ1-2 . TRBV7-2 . CASSLRVQRGYTF TGTGCCAGCAGCTTACGGGTCCAGAGGGGCTACACCTTC
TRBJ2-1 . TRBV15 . CATSSHMNEQFF TGTGCCACCAGCAGCCACATGAATGAGCAGTTCTTC
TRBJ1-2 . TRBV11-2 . CASSLGPDYGYTF TGTGCCAGCAGCTTAGGGCCCGACTATGGCTACACCTTC
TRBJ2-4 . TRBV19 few CASSKVAGLAKNIQYF TGTGCCAGTAGTAAGGTTGCGGGGTTAGCCAAAAACATTCAGTACTTC
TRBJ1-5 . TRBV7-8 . CASSFRSNQPQHF TGTGCCAGCAGCTTTAGAAGCAATCAGCCCCAGCATTTT
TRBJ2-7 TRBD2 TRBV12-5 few CASGLVPGGTSREQYF TGTGCTAGTGGTTTGGTACCGGGGGGGACCAGTCGCGAGCAGTACTTC
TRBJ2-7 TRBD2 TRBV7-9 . CASSFPAGGIHEQYF TGTGCCAGCAGCTTTCCAGCGGGAGGGATCCACGAGCAGTACTTC
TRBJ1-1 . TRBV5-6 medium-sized CASSSTGTAFF TGTGCCAGCAGCTCGACAGGTACAGCTTTCTTT
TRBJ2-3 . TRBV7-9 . CASSRDRTSPADTQYF TGTGCCAGCAGCCGGGATCGTACATCCCCGGCAGATACGCAGTATTTT
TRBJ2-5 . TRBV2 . CASSVSGQKLDF TGTGCCAGCAGTGTAAGCGGACAGAAACTGGACTTC
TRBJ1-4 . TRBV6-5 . CASGSGLSEKLFF TGTGCCAGCGGCAGTGGCTTAAGTGAAAAACTGTTTTTT
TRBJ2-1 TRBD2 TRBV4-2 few CASSQDGTSGRAEQFF TGTGCCAGCAGCCAAGATGGGACTAGCGGGCGAGCTGAGCAGTTCTTC
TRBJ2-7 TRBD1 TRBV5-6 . CASSLAQGLGEQYF TGTGCCAGCAGCTTGGCACAGGGGTTGGGCGAGCAGTACTTC
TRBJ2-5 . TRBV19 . CASRQDGLPGETQYF TGTGCCAGTAGGCAAGACGGTCTCCCAGGAGAGACCCAGTACTTC
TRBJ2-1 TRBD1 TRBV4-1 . CASSQTGTASYNEQFF TGCGCCAGCAGCCAGACCGGGACAGCATCCTACAATGAGCAGTTCTTC
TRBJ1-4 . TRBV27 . CASSSLRTRNEKLFF TGTGCCAGCAGTTCCTTGAGGACACGTAATGAAAAACTGTTTTTT
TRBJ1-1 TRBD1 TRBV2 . CATTQGQGQGSTEAFF TGTGCCACCACCCAAGGGCAGGGACAGGGGAGCACTGAAGCTTTCTTT
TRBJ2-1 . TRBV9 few CASSVVQDNNEQFF TGTGCCAGCAGCGTAGTCCAGGACAACAATGAGCAGTTCTTC
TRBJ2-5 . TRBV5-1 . CASSLSGEETQYF TGCGCCAGCAGCTTATCAGGGGAAGAGACCCAGTACTTC
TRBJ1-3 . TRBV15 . CATSRASGRAGNTIYF TGTGCCACCAGCAGAGCCTCTGGCAGGGCTGGAAACACCATATATTTT
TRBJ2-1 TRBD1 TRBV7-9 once CASSPDREKTYNEQFF TGTGCCAGCAGCCCAGACAGGGAAAAGACTTACAATGAGCAGTTCTTC
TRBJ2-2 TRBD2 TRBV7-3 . CASSSGLAGNTGELFF TGTGCCAGCAGCTCGGGACTAGCGGGAAACACCGGGGAGCTGTTTTTT
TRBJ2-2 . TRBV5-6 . CASSLKGLGVAGELFF TGTGCCAGCAGCTTGAAAGGGCTAGGGGTTGCCGGGGAGCTGTTTTTT
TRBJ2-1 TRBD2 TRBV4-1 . CASSPLAGGPGEQFF TGCGCCAGCAGCCCTTTAGCGGGAGGGCCGGGTGAGCAGTTCTTC
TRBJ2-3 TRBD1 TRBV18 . CASSPPGTGENLSTDTQYF TGTGCCAGCTCACCTCCCGGGACAGGGGAAAACCTTAGCACAGATACGCAGTATTTT
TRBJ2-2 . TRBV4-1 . CASSQERLQGGTGELFF TGCGCCAGCAGCCAAGAAAGGCTTCAGGGAGGCACCGGGGAGCTGTTTTTT
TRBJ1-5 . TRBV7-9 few CASSLGSGQPQHF TGTGCCAGCAGCTTAGGGAGCGGGCAGCCCCAGCATTTT
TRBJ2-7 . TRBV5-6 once CASSLAQTYEQYF TGTGCCAGCAGCTTGGCGCAAACCTACGAGCAGTACTTC
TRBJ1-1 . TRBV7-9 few CASSLLVRDTEAFF TGTGCCAGCAGCTTATTAGTCCGGGACACTGAAGCTTTCTTT
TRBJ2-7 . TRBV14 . CASSLRDSWGYEQYF TGTGCCAGCAGCCTCCGGGACTCTTGGGGCTACGAGCAGTACTTC
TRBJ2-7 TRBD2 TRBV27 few CASSSASGSYEQYF TGTGCCAGCAGTTCGGCTAGCGGATCCTACGAGCAGTACTTC
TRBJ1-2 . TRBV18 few CASSPQGRDGYTF TGTGCCAGCTCACCCCAGGGGAGGGATGGCTACACCTTC
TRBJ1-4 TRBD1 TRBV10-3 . CAISDPQRGTGRTNEKLFF TGTGCCATCAGTGATCCCCAGCGAGGGACAGGGCGAACTAATGAAAAACTGTTTTTT
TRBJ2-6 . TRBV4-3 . CASSQDLYRAGANVLTF TGCGCCAGCAGCCAAGATCTGTACAGGGCCGGGGCCAACGTCCTGACTTTC
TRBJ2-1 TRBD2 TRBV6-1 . CASSESGGAYNEQFF TGTGCCAGCAGTGAGAGCGGGGGGGCCTACAATGAGCAGTTCTTC
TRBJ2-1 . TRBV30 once CAWSGQGPYNEQFF TGTGCCTGGAGTGGGCAGGGCCCCTACAATGAGCAGTTCTTC
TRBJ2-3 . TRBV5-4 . CASSLDSGTDTQYF TGTGCCAGCAGCTTAGATTCGGGCACAGATACGCAGTATTTT
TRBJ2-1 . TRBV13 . CASSSLTNIHNEQFF TGTGCCAGCAGCTCCCTTACTAATATCCACAATGAGCAGTTCTTC